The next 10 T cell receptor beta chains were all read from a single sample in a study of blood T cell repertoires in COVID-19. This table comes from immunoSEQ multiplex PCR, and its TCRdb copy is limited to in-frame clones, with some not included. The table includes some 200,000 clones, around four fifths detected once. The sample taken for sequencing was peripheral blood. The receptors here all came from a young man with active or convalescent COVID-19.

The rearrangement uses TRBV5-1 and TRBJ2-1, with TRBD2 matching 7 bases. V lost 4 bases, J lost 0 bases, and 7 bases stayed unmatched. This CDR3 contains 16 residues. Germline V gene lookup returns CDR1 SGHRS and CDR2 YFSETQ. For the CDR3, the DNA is TGCGCCAGCAGCCCTTCGGGAGGCAACTCCTACAATGAGCAGTTCTTC. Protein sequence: CASSPSGGNSYNEQFF.

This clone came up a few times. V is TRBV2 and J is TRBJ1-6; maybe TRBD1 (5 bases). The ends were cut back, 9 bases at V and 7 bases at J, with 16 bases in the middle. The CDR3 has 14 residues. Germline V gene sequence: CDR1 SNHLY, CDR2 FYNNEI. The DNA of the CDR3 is TGTGCCAGTGAGACGGGGGAAGGCAATTCACCCCTCCACTTT. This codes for CASETGEGNSPLHF.

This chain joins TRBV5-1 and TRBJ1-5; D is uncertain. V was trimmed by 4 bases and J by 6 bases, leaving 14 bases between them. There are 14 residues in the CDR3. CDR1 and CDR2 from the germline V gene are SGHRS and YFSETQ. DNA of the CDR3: TGCGCCAGCAGCATGGCAGGAGGCGGTCAGCCCCAGCATTTT. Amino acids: CASSMAGGGQPQHF.

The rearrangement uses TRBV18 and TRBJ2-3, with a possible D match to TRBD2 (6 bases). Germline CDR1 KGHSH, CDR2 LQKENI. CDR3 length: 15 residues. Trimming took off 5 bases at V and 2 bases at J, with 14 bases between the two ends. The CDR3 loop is CASSTTGVPTDTQYF. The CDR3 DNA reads TGTGCCAGCTCAACTACGGGAGTTCCCACAGATACGCAGTATTTT. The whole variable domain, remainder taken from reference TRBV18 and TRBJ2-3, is NAGVMQNPRHLVRRRGQEARLRCSPMKGHSHVYWYRQLPEEGLKFMVYLQKENIIDESGMPKERFSAEFPKEGPSILRIQQVVRGDSAAYFCASSTTGVPTDTQYFGPGTRLTVL.

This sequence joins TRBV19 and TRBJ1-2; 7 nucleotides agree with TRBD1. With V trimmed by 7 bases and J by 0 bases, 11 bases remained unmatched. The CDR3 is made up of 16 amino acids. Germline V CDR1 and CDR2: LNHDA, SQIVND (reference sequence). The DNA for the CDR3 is TGTGCCAGTATTCCCCTGGCGGGACAGACTAACTATGGCTACACCTTC. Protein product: CASIPLAGQTNYGYTF.

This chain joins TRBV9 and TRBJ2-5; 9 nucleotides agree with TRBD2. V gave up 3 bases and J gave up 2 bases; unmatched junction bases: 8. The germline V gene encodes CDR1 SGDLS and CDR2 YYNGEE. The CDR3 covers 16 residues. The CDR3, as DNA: TGTGCCAGCAGCGGGGGGACTAGCCCTAATCAAGAGACCCAGTACTTC. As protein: CASSGGTSPNQETQYF.

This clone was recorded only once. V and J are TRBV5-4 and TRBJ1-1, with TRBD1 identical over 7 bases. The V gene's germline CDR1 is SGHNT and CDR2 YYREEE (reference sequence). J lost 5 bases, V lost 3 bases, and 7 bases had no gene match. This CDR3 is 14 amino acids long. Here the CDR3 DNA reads TGTGCCAGCAGCTCCCGGGACAGTATAACTGAAGCTTTCTTT. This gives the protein CASSSRDSITEAFF. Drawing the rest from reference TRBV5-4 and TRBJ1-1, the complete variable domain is ETGVTQSPTHLIKTRGQQVTLRCSSQSGHNTVSWYQQALGQGPQFIFQYYREEENGRGNFPPRFSGLQFPNYSSELNVNALELDDSALYLCASSSRDSITEAFFGQGTRLTVV.

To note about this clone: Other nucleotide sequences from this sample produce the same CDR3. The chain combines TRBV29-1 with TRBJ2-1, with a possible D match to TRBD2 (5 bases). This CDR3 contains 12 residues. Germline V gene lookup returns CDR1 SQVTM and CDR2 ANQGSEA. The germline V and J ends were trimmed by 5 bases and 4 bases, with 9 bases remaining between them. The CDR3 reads CSVRGSYNEQFF. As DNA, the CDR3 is TGCAGCGTTCGAGGGAGTTACAATGAGCAGTTCTTC.

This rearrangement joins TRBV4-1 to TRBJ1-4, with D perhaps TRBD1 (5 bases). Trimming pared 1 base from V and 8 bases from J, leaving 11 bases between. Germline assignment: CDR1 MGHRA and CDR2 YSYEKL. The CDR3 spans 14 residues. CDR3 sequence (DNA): TGCGCCAGCAGCCAAGGCCAGGGTGACGAAAAACTGTTTTTT. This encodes CASSQGQGDEKLFF.

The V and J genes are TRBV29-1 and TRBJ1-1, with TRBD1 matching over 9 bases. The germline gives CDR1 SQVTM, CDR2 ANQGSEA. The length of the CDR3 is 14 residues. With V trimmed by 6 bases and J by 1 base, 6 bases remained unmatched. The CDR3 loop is CSVGTGNTNTEAFF. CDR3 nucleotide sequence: TGCAGCGTCGGGACAGGGAATACGAACACTGAAGCTTTCTTT.